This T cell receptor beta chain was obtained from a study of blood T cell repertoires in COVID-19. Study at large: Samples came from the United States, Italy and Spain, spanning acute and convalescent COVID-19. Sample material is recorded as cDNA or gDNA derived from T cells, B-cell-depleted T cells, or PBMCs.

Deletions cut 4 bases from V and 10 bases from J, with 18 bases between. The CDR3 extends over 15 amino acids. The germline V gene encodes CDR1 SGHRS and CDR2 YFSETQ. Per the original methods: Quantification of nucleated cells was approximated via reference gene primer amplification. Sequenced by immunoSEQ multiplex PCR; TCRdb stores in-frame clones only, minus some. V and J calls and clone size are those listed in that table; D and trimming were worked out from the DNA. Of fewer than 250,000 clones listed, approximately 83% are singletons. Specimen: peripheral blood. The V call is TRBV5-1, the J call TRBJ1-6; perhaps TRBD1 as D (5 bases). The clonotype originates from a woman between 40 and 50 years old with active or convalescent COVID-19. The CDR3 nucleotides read TGCGCCAGCAGCCCCGACCTGGGGGAGGCATCACCCCTCCACTTT. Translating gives CASSPDLGEASPLHF. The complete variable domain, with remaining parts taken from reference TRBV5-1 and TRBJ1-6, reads KAGVTQTPRYLIKTRGQQVTLSCSPISGHRSVSWYQQTPGQGLQFLFEYFSETQRNKGNFPGRFSGRQFSNSRSEMNVSTLELGDSALYLCASSPDLGEASPLHFGNGTRLTVT.